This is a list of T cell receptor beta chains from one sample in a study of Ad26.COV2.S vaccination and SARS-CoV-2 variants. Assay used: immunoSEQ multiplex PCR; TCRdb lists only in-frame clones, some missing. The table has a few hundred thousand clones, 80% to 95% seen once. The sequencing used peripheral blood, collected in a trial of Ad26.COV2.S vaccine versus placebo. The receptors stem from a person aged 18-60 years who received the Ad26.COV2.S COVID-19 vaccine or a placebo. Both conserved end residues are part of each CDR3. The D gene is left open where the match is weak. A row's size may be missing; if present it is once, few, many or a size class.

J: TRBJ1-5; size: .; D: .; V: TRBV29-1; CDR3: CSGSFGQPQHF; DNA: TGCAGCGGATCCTTCGGGCAGCCCCAGCATTTT
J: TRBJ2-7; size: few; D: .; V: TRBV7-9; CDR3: CASSLPLGSYPYEQYF; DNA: TGTGCCAGCAGCTTACCCCTAGGCAGCTACCCCTACGAGCAGTACTTC
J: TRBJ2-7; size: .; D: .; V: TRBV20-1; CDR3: CSEVEQYF; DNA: TGCAGTGAGGTGGAGCAGTACTTC
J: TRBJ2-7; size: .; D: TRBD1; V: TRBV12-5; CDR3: CASGFATGGIYEQYF; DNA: TGTGCTAGTGGTTTCGCCACAGGGGGCATTTACGAGCAGTACTTC
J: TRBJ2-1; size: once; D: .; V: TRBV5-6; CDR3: CASSPRLTVHEQFF; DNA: TGTGCCAGCAGCCCCCGATTAACTGTGCACGAGCAGTTCTTC
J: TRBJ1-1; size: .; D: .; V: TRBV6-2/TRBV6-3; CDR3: CASSYGGAPSPEAFF; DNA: TGTGCCAGCAGTTACGGCGGGGCCCCGTCCCCTGAAGCTTTCTTT
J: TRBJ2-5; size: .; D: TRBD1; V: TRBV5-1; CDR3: CASSYSPGQGIQETQYF; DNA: TGCGCCAGCAGCTATTCGCCGGGACAGGGGATTCAAGAGACCCAGTACTTC
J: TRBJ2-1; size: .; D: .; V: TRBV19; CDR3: CASTFGNEQFF; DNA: TGTGCCAGTACCTTTGGCAATGAGCAGTTCTTC
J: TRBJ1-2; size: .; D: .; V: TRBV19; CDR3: CASGGRGSTNYGYTF; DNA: TGTGCCAGTGGAGGCAGGGGCTCGACTAACTATGGCTACACCTTC
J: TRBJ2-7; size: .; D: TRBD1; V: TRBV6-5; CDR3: CASSYSQGAYEQYF; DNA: TGTGCCAGCAGTTACTCCCAGGGGGCCTACGAGCAGTACTTC
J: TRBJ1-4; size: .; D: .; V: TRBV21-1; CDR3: CASALYQKEKLFF; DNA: TGTGCCTCCGCCCTCTATCAGAAGGAAAAACTGTTTTTT
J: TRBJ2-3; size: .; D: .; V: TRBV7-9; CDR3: CASSQAGGDTQYF; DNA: TGTGCCAGCAGCCAAGCCGGGGGAGATACGCAGTATTTT
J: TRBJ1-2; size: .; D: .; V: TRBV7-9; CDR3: CASSRGLDGYTF; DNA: TGTGCCAGCAGCCGTGGGTTGGATGGCTACACCTTC
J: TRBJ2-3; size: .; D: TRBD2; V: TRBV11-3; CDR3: CASSLTGTSGYTDTQYF; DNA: TGTGCCAGCAGCCTAACCGGGACTAGCGGCTACACAGATACGCAGTATTTT
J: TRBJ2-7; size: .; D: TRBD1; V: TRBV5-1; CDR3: CASSQTGYHEQYF; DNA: TGCGCCAGCAGCCAGACAGGGTACCACGAGCAGTACTTC
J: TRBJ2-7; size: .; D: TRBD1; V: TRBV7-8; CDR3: CASSTGVTYEQYF; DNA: TGTGCCAGCAGCACAGGGGTAACCTACGAGCAGTACTTC
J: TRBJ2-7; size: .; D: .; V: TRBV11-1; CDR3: CASSLMAGSYEQYF; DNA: TGTGCCAGCAGCTTAATGGCGGGAAGTTACGAGCAGTACTTC
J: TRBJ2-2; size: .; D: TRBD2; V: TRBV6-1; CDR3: CASSGEGSPGTGELFF; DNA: TGTGCCAGCAGTGGGGAGGGTAGCCCAGGCACCGGGGAGCTGTTTTTT
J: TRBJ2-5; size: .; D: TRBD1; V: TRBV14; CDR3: CASSQLGQGETQYF; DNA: TGTGCCAGCAGCCAACTAGGACAGGGAGAGACCCAGTACTTC
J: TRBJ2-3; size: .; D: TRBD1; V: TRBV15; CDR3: CATRGQASTDTQYF; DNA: TGTGCCACCAGAGGACAGGCTAGCACAGATACGCAGTATTTT
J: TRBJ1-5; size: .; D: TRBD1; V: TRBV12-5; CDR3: CASGVDRFNQPQHF; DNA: TGTGCTAGTGGTGTGGACAGGTTCAATCAGCCCCAGCATTTT
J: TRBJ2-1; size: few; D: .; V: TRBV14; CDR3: CASSQELRGEQFF; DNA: TGTGCCAGCAGCCAAGAACTTCGAGGGGAGCAGTTCTTC
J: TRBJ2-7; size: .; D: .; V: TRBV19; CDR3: CASSRDNSYEQYF; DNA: TGTGCCAGTAGTCGGGACAACTCCTACGAGCAGTACTTC
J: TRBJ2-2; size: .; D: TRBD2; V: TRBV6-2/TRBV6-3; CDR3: CASSSRTSGPGELFF; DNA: TGTGCCAGCAGTTCTAGGACTAGCGGACCCGGGGAGCTGTTTTTT
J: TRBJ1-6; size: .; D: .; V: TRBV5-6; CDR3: CASSLGRPEFSPLHF; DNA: TGTGCCAGCAGCTTGGGCAGGCCAGAATTTTCACCCCTCCACTTT
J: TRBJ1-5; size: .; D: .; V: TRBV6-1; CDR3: CASSDRAGQPQHF; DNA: TGTGCCAGCAGTGACAGGGCAGGACAGCCCCAGCATTTT
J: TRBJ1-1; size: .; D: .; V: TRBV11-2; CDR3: CASSLGVEITYGAFF; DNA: TGTGCCAGCAGCTTAGGGGTAGAGATAACGTACGGGGCTTTCTTT
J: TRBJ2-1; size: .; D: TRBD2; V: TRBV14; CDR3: CASSQLAGEVSNEQFF; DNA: TGTGCCAGCAGCCAATTAGCGGGAGAAGTTTCCAATGAGCAGTTCTTC
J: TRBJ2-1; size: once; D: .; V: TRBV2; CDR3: CASSEASVSNLFF; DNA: TGTGCCAGCAGTGAAGCTAGCGTGAGCAACCTGTTCTTC
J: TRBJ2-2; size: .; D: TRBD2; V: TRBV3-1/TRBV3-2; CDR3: CASSQAPGLAGSEAGELFF; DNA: TGTGCCAGCAGCCAAGCCCCGGGACTAGCGGGATCTGAGGCCGGGGAGCTGTTTTTT
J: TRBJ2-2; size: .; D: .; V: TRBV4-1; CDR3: CASSQVDMGLITGELFF; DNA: TGCGCCAGCAGCCAAGTCGACATGGGACTGATCACCGGGGAGCTGTTTTTT
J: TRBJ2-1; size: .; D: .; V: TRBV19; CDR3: CASSILPPGLPQYNEQFF; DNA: TGTGCCAGTAGTATCCTCCCCCCGGGACTTCCGCAATACAATGAGCAGTTCTTC
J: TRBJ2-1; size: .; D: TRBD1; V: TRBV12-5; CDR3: CASGTGPSSYNEQFF; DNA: TGTGCTAGTGGGACAGGGCCAAGCTCCTACAATGAGCAGTTCTTC
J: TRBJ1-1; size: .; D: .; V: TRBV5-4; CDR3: CASSPPGMNTEAFF; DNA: TGTGCCAGCAGCCCTCCGGGGATGAACACTGAAGCTTTCTTT
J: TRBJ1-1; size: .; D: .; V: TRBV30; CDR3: CAWCGPNTEAFF; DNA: TGTGCCTGGTGCGGCCCGAACACTGAAGCTTTCTTT
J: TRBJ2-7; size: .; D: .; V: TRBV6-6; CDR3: CASSTGNEQYF; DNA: TGTGCCAGCAGTACTGGTAACGAGCAGTACTTC
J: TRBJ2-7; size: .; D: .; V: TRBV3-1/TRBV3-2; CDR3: CASSHGGEQYF; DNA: TGTGCCAGCAGCCACGGAGGAGAGCAGTACTTC
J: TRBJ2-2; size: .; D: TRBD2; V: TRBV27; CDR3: CASSLAGGPIGELFF; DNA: TGTGCCAGCAGCTTAGCGGGAGGGCCTATCGGGGAGCTGTTTTTT
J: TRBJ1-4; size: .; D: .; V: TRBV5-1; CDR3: CASSLETVANEKLFF; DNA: TGCGCCAGCAGCTTGGAGACAGTTGCTAATGAAAAACTGTTTTTT